This T cell receptor beta chain was sequenced for a study of blood T cell repertoires in COVID-19 (dated by TCRdb to 2019 to 2021). With respect to the entire study: Samples from collaborators originated in the United States, Italy and Spain and spanned both the acute and convalescent phases of COVID-19. The material from the prospective study consisted of cDNA or gDNA derived from T cells, B-cell-depleted T cells, or PBMCs. Subjects who had been exposed to COVID-19, were actively infected with it, or had recovered from it provided the deeply sampled blood TCRbeta repertoires that made up the dataset. A freely available public database, intended as a resource for researchers studying the immune response to SARS-CoV-2, is where the repertoires were released. Samples came from the ongoing ImmuneRACE study (first 160 participants) plus 1,254 subjects from 6 global collaborators. The sample metadata nearly always contained a de-identified subject ID, COVID-19 status, age in years and sex. Where available, HLA class I and class II types were obtained from metadata supplied by the sample provider rather than from assay-based typing. Here is what the overall study found, with its caveats: The amount of clinical and demographic metadata varied by source and participant and was provided uncurated.

The CDR3 has 13 amino acids, counting the end cysteine and phenylalanine. The read is trimmed to its CDR3 DNA, 39 bases read in frame from base 1. Trimming accounts for 6 bases at V and 4 bases at J, while the number of junction bases matched to no gene is 2. CDR1 and CDR2 (MGHRA, YSYEKL) derive from the germline V gene. This clone occurred a few times. Its antigen specificity is not known. No much larger clone is present one base from it, and per-base qualities are unavailable. The immunoSEQ Assay, a bias-controlled multiplex PCR, was used to amplify TCRbeta CDR3 regions from genomic DNA. Turning to the authors' computational methods: The number of nucleated cells in each sample was estimated from the amplification of reference gene primers within the assay. To quantify the absolute abundance of each unique TCRbeta CDR3 rearrangement, sequence reads were collapsed and filtered. Productive Simpson clonality was computed per sample as the square root of Simpson's diversity index over productive rearrangements. Not all clones reach the TCRdb copy of this immuneACCESS table, which keeps in-frame sequences only. Checked studies attribute under half of the gap to unresolved V genes and leave the rest unexplained. That table gives V, J and clone size, and the DNA gave D and trimming. The sample has some 200,000 clones on record, 88% of them singletons. The top ten hold under 3% of the sample.

Participants in the prospective study were enrolled through a virtual design, were aged roughly 18 to 90 years, and lived in roughly 24 United States geographic areas. To assign participants to cohorts, the prospective study relied on clinical history that participants themselves reported in a screening survey and a study questionnaire. ImmuneRACE Cohort 3 recovered participants were defined by two consecutive negative NP/OP PCR tests, healthcare professional clearance, or symptom resolution. In the prospective study, mobile phlebotomists collected whole blood, serum and a nasopharyngeal or oropharyngeal swab from each participant. Participants in the prospective study had the option to provide additional blood draws and questionnaires over a 2-month period. Prospective study blood samples were shipped either frozen or at room temperature before DNA extraction.

The sample consisted of PBMCs or T cells enriched from blood (not recorded which). The sequence was obtained from a woman aged 25 to 39 who had recovered from COVID-19. Recombination connected TRBV4-1 to TRBJ2-3, and TRBD2 matches 9 of the central bases. The nucleotides read TGCGCCAGCAGGGGACTAGCATCAGATACGCAGTATTTT. Its protein reads: CASRGLASDTQYF.